This T cell receptor beta chain was captured in a study of PD-1 blockade in classical Hodgkin lymphoma. Time point of the sample: newly diagnosed, previously untreated cHL patient sample. Magnetic depletion of unwanted cells isolated CD4+ T cells from thawed PBMCs. Comparators were PBMCs taken from newly diagnosed, untreated classical Hodgkin lymphoma. This CDR3 comprises 16 residues. Trimming took off 4 bases at V and 5 bases at J, with 16 bases between the two ends. CDR1 and CDR2 (germline): SGHDT, YYEEEE. The table came from immunoSEQ multiplex PCR; TCRdb's copy has only in-frame clones and leaves some out. Here the sample spans approximately 16,000 clones, about 86% being singletons.

The sequencing input was CD4+ T cells from blood. The TCR sequence derives from a human donor with classical Hodgkin lymphoma. This chain connects TRBV5-6 to TRBJ1-6; D ambiguous. As DNA, the CDR3 is TGTGCCAGCAGCCTGCTCGGGGTTGGAGATAATTCACCCCTCCACTTT. Its protein product is CASSLLGVGDNSPLHF. Filled out from reference TRBV5-6 and TRBJ1-6, the complete variable domain reads DAGVTQSPTHLIKTRGQQVTLRCSPKSGHDTVSWYQQALGQGPQFIFQYYEEEERQRGNFPDRFSGHQFPNYSSELNVNALLLGDSALYLCASSLLGVGDNSPLHFGNGTRLTVT.